This T cell receptor beta chain was obtained from a study of cytomegalovirus exposure and HLA in healthy donors. Turning to this clone: Its antigen is unidentified.

Study findings and constraints: An Asian-associated ancestry cluster reportedly showed fewer N-insertions than the roughly 670-donor mean in a later analysis. Most TCR sequences showed up rarely, but some public TCRs showed up in many donors. Later work associated over 15,000 TCR beta sequences with HLA alleles at 0.05 false discovery rate.

The PCR made use of 60 Vbeta and 13 Jbeta primers. Profiled with immunoSEQ multiplex PCR; TCRdb holds only in-frame clones, not every one. The sample contains over 150,000 clones, more than 65% of which appear only once. Sequencing was carried out using PBMCs. This sequence was found in a woman in her forties or fifties in good health and CMV-seronegative.

In DNA, the CDR3 is TGTGCCAGCAGTTACTCTACTACTAGCGGGGGAAATGAGCAGTTCTTC. Its protein is CASSYSTTSGGNEQFF. The chain uses TRBV6-5 and TRBJ2-1; the match to TRBD2 covers 11 bases. Germline CDR1 and CDR2: MNHEY and SVGAGI. The length of the CDR3 is 16 residues. V was pared by 0 bases and J by 7 bases, with 5 bases of the junction left unmatched.